A single count supports the clone carrying this TCR beta chain. The antigen remains undetermined. This specimen comes from a study of T cell responses to AZD1222 COVID-19 vaccine. General observations from the study: Following two doses of AZD1222, Spike-specific TCR breadth and depth rose. The donor group comprised mostly white British people and more females; the analysis possibly underestimated clonal diversity. Regions left unmutated in variants are reportedly the target of nearly half of spike-specific TCRs. The CD4 TCRs associated with vaccination extended across spike and predominated at 160-218 and 743-854.

The repertoire was sequenced with immunoSEQ multiplex PCR; TCRdb's copy has only in-frame clones and lacks some. The sample lists 150,000 to 250,000 clones, 93% occurring once. The clonotype was recovered from an adult who received the AZD1222 COVID-19 vaccine. The input for sequencing was peripheral blood, taken 28 days after the second AZD1222 dose.

The CDR3 bases are TGTGCCAGCAGCCCCCCGGGGACATCTAACTATGGCTACACCTTC. It codes for CASSPPGTSNYGYTF. The V and J genes are TRBV9 and TRBJ1-2; D is possibly TRBD1 (6 bases). This CDR3 contains 15 residues. V was shortened by 4 bases and J by 0 bases, with 13 bases between the two germline ends. Per germline, CDR1 SGDLS and CDR2 YYNGEE. Using reference TRBV9 and TRBJ1-2 for the parts outside the CDR3, the full variable domain is DSGVTQTPKHLITATGQRVTLRCSPRSGDLSVYWYQQSLDQGLQFLIQYYNGEERAKGNILERFSAQQFPDLHSELNLSSLELGDSALYFCASSPPGTSNYGYTFGSGTRLTVV.